This TCR beta chain was obtained from a study of blood T cell repertoires in COVID-19. Study-level information: Acute and convalescent COVID-19 samples came from the United States, Italy and Spain. Sources were T cells, B-cell-depleted T cells, or PBMCs; the material itself was cDNA or gDNA.

The CDR3 runs 19 residues. Germline V lookup: CDR1 SGHVS, CDR2 FNYEAQ. The V segment lost 4 bases and the J segment 0 bases; nucleotides outside the gene matches: 12. In the original processing: Nucleated cell counts were estimated from reference gene primer amplification. Measured with immunoSEQ multiplex PCR; TCRdb has only the in-frame clones, and not every one. The V and J calls and clone size come from that table; D and trimming were worked out from the DNA. Of 100,000 to 150,000 clones listed, roughly 87% are singletons. The source is a human donor in a cohort sampled during active COVID-19. Sequences were obtained from peripheral blood. The chain links TRBV7-6 to TRBJ2-5, with 12 positions matching TRBD2. The CDR3 reads CASSSSLAGGRVYQETQYF. CDR3 nucleotide sequence: TGTGCCAGCAGCTCATCCCTAGCGGGGGGGCGGGTGTACCAAGAGACCCAGTACTTC.